The rows below give T cell receptor beta chains drawn from one sample of a study of T cell responses to AZD1222 COVID-19 vaccine. TCRdb's table, derived via immunoSEQ multiplex PCR, lists solely in-frame clones and lacks some. This table has around 94,000 clones, roughly 89% appearing once. The sample was peripheral blood, taken on day 0 of AZD1222 vaccination. Source of these receptors: an adult in good health. Each CDR3 is given with its conserved first and last residue. The D gene is left open where the match is weak. The size entry is marked missing in some rows and otherwise reads once, few, many or a size class.

V	size	D	J	DNA	CDR3
TRBV6-5	.	.	TRBJ2-2	TGTGCCAGCAGTTACTCTATGACAGAGAACACCGGGGAGCTGTTTTTT	CASSYSMTENTGELFF
TRBV9	.	.	TRBJ1-2	TGTGCCAGCAGCGTATCCCATAGGGGGGCCGGGCCAAACTATGGCTACACCTTC	CASSVSHRGAGPNYGYTF
TRBV4-1	.	.	TRBJ2-7	TGCGCCAGCAGCCAAGATCTAGACTACGAGCAGTACTTC	CASSQDLDYEQYF
TRBV7-8	.	TRBD1	TRBJ1-6	TGTGCCAGCAGACTTACGCCGGGACAGGCCTCACCCCTCCACTTT	CASRLTPGQASPLHF
TRBV5-5	once	.	TRBJ1-1	TGTGCCAGCAGCTTCGAGCGGTTCCGCGCTTTCTTT	CASSFERFRAFF
TRBV27	.	.	TRBJ1-5	TGTGCCAGCAGCTGGGACGGGAATCAGCCCCAGCATTTT	CASSWDGNQPQHF
TRBV10-1	.	.	TRBJ2-3	TGCGCCAGCAGGGACCACACCACAGATACGCAGTATTTT	CASRDHTTDTQYF
TRBV5-1	.	.	TRBJ2-1	TGCGCCAGCAGCTTGGCAGTGGGTTCCTACAATGAGCAGTTCTTC	CASSLAVGSYNEQFF
TRBV28	few	TRBD1	TRBJ2-1	TGTGCCAGCAGGCGACAGGGGGCTGGGTACAATGAGCAGTTCTTC	CASRRQGAGYNEQFF
TRBV6-5	few	.	TRBJ1-2	TGTGCCAGCAGGCCCGGGGGGGGCCCTAACTATGGCTACACCTTC	CASRPGGGPNYGYTF
TRBV19	.	.	TRBJ1-2	TGTGCCAGTAGTATGTACGGACAGCTGGATTTCAACTATGGCTACACCTTC	CASSMYGQLDFNYGYTF
TRBV5-1	once	TRBD1	TRBJ2-7	TGCGCCAGCAGCTTGAGGGACAGGGGGAACGAGCAGTACTTC	CASSLRDRGNEQYF
TRBV11-2	.	.	TRBJ2-7	TGTGCCAGCAGCTTAGGTCGCGGAGGTGGCTACGAGCAGTACTTC	CASSLGRGGGYEQYF
TRBV18	.	.	TRBJ1-1	TGTGCCAGCTCATCCTCCCGGGGTGAAGCTTTCTTT	CASSSSRGEAFF
TRBV19	.	.	TRBJ2-7	TGTGCCAGACAGAATCCTTCGGGCGAGCAGTACTTC	CARQNPSGEQYF
TRBV27	.	.	TRBJ1-2	TGTGCCAGCAGCAATCTCCTGGACAAGAGCTACACCTTC	CASSNLLDKSYTF
TRBV15	.	TRBD1	TRBJ1-5	TGTGCCACCAGCAGAGATAACCCAGTGCGCGAGGGGGCCGTGGGCAATCAGCCCCAGCATTTT	CATSRDNPVREGAVGNQPQHF
TRBV6-5	once	.	TRBJ1-3	TGTGCCAGCACCTCGGGGGGTTCTGGAAACACCATATATTTT	CASTSGGSGNTIYF
TRBV2	.	.	TRBJ1-4	TGTGCCAGCGGTATCCCTGCAGGAGTCTCTGCAACTAATGAAAAACTGTTTTTT	CASGIPAGVSATNEKLFF
TRBV5-1	.	.	TRBJ1-1	TGCGCCAGCAGAATATCACTTGCTAACACTGAAGCTTTCTTT	CASRISLANTEAFF
TRBV9	.	.	TRBJ1-2	TGTGCCAGCAGCGTAGCTCCCGGGACGGAGGATTATGGCTACACCTTC	CASSVAPGTEDYGYTF
TRBV19	.	.	TRBJ1-1	TGTGCCAGTAGTATTGGGACGGCCCTGAACACTGAAGCTTTCTTT	CASSIGTALNTEAFF
TRBV15	.	TRBD1	TRBJ2-7	TGTGCCACCAGCAGAGGTAGGACAGGGACCTACGAGCAGTACTTC	CATSRGRTGTYEQYF
TRBV6-5	.	.	TRBJ2-1	TGTGCCAGCAGTTTGGGGGGCCTCGCCTACAATGAGCAGTTCTTC	CASSLGGLAYNEQFF
TRBV7-8	.	TRBD1	TRBJ2-7	TGTGCCAGCCGACCGGGACAGGGCGTCTATTACGAGCAGTACTTC	CASRPGQGVYYEQYF
TRBV19	.	.	TRBJ1-3	TGTGCCAGTAGTATGCGGGCATACTCTGGAAACACCATATATTTT	CASSMRAYSGNTIYF
TRBV2	.	TRBD2	TRBJ2-5	TGTGCCAGCAGTGCACCTAGCGGGCGCGAGACCCAGTACTTC	CASSAPSGRETQYF
TRBV19	.	TRBD2	TRBJ2-1	TGTGCCAGCGGCACGAGAATCGGGGGGGGCGGACGGAATGAGCAGTTCTTC	CASGTRIGGGGRNEQFF
TRBV4-2	.	TRBD1	TRBJ1-4	TGTGCCAGCAGCCAAGAATCGCAAACAGGGGGGTCTAATGAAAAACTGTTTTTT	CASSQESQTGGSNEKLFF
TRBV5-1	.	TRBD2	TRBJ2-3	TGCGCCAGCAGCTTGATCCGGGGGGGCGACACAGATACGCAGTATTTT	CASSLIRGGDTDTQYF
TRBV9	.	TRBD2	TRBJ2-7	TGTGCCAGCAGCGTAGCTAGCGGGGAGCTCTACGAGCAGTACTTC	CASSVASGELYEQYF
TRBV7-8	.	.	TRBJ1-2	TGTGCCAGCAGCTCTCGGGACGGTCACTATGGCTACACCTTC	CASSSRDGHYGYTF
TRBV7-9	.	TRBD1	TRBJ2-1	TGTGCCAGCAGCCTAGACAGGGAGTACAATGAGCAGTTCTTC	CASSLDREYNEQFF
TRBV7-8	.	TRBD1	TRBJ1-2	TGTGCCAGCAGCTTAGGTCCTATCGGACAGGGAGCAGATGGCTACACCTTC	CASSLGPIGQGADGYTF
TRBV5-1	.	.	TRBJ2-1	TGCGCCAGCAGCTTACGGGACTCCATCACTGATGAGCAGTTCTTC	CASSLRDSITDEQFF
TRBV4-3	.	.	TRBJ2-1	TGCGCCAGCAGCCAAAGGGCGGGCGGGGCTGGCTCCTACAATGAGCAGTTCTTC	CASSQRAGGAGSYNEQFF
TRBV6-5	.	TRBD2	TRBJ2-7	TGTGCCAGCAGTTCGGGGACTAGCGGGGGGGCCCACTTC	CASSSGTSGGAHF
TRBV18	.	.	TRBJ1-5	TGTGCCAGCTCACCAGAGAAGAATCAGCCCCAGCATTTT	CASSPEKNQPQHF
TRBV6-5	.	.	TRBJ2-3	TGTGCCAGCAGTTACCGGGGTGGGGGGACAGATACGCAGTATTTT	CASSYRGGGTDTQYF
TRBV24-1	.	.	TRBJ2-7	TGTGCCACCAGTGACCCAACCACTTACGAGCAGTACTTC	CATSDPTTYEQYF
TRBV9	.	.	TRBJ2-1	TGTGCCAGCAGCGTAGAGGGGGGGCTCTACAATGAGCAGTTCTTC	CASSVEGGLYNEQFF
TRBV2	.	TRBD2	TRBJ2-1	TGTGCCAGCAGCGCTCCGGGAGGGATTTACAATGAGCAGTTCTTC	CASSAPGGIYNEQFF
TRBV10-3	few	.	TRBJ1-6	TGTGCCATCAGTGAGTCGGGGGGGCTAAATTCACCCCTCCACTTT	CAISESGGLNSPLHF
TRBV28	.	TRBD1	TRBJ1-6	TGTGCCAGCAGTTTATGGGGACAGGACTTTTCTTTT	CASSLWGQDFSF
TRBV19	.	TRBD2	TRBJ2-5	TGTGCCACCGACGGGACTAGGGAAGAGACCCAGTACTTC	CATDGTREETQYF
TRBV18	.	.	TRBJ2-2	TGTGCCAGCTTCCCGACTAGAGTAACCGGGGAGCTGTTTTTT	CASFPTRVTGELFF
TRBV5-1	.	.	TRBJ1-1	TGCGCCAGCAGCCTAACCCTGACAGAGAACACTGAAGCTTTCTTT	CASSLTLTENTEAFF
TRBV20-1	.	TRBD2	TRBJ2-5	TGCAGTGCTAGTGGGGTTGGTAGCGGGGGGCTCCAAGAGACCCAGTACTTC	CSASGVGSGGLQETQYF
TRBV11-2	.	.	TRBJ1-4	TGTGCCAGCAGCCGGACCGTAGGCCATGAAAAACTGTTTTTT	CASSRTVGHEKLFF
TRBV10-3	.	.	TRBJ2-3	TGTGCCATCAGTGACCTAGCGGACAGGGGCACAGATACGCAGTATTTT	CAISDLADRGTDTQYF
TRBV11-3	.	.	TRBJ1-2	TGTGCCAGCAGCTTAGGGTCTTCAGATAACTATGGCTACACCTTC	CASSLGSSDNYGYTF
TRBV19	.	TRBD1	TRBJ1-6	TGTGCCAGTAGTCGTGGGACAGGGGGCGCCGGGTCCTATAATTCACCCCTCCACTTT	CASSRGTGGAGSYNSPLHF
TRBV5-6	.	TRBD1	TRBJ1-2	TGTGCCAGTTTCCGACAGGGGACCTATGGCTACACCTTC	CASFRQGTYGYTF